The 15 T cell receptor beta chains listed next were all sequenced from one sample in a study of T-cell reconstitution after alpha-beta-depleted transplantation in children. As it was prepared, the TCRbeta library received unique molecular identifiers. TCRdb fed the PCR reads into MiXCR, producing one record per CDR3 protein. The table lists fewer than 150,000 distinct CDR3 sequences, 9.7% of them singletons, with 20% to 30% in the top ten. The source material was PBMCs, mostly from graft donor cells, sampled 180 days after TCRalphabeta/CD19-depleted stem cell transplant. These receptors all stem from a girl under three years old who had a stem cell transplant for combined immunodeficiency, so the T cells may come from the graft donor.

This clonotype was found a few times. The chain links TRBV5-4 to TRBJ2-5; D is unclear. The CDR3 extends over 14 amino acids. V was pared by 0 bases and J by 2 bases, with 8 bases between. The germline gives CDR1 SGHNT, CDR2 YYREEE (reference sequence). CDR3 DNA sequence: TGTGCCAGCAGCTTGGGGCCGTTTCAAGAGACCCAGTACTTC. Translating it yields CASSLGPFQETQYF.

This clonotype has at least ten counts. The V gene is TRBV5-6, the J gene TRBJ2-5; 8 bases are shared with TRBD1. V lost 3 bases, J lost 5 bases, and 6 bases stayed unmatched. The length of the CDR3 is 14 residues. Germline values: CDR1 SGHDT, CDR2 YYEEEE. The chain's CDR3 is CASSSLQGAETQYF. In DNA, the CDR3 is TGTGCCAGCAGCTCCCTTCAGGGGGCTGAGACCCAGTACTTC.

This clonotype was counted only a few times. The chain employs TRBV4-3 and TRBJ2-1; 9 bases are a match to TRBD2. J was trimmed by 4 bases and V by 0 bases; bases with no gene match: 7. This CDR3 is built from 17 residues. Germline lookup yields CDR1 LGHNA and CDR2 YSLEER. CDR3 sequence (DNA): TGCGCCAGCAGCCAAGATCCGGGGCTAGCGGGGTACAATGAGCAGTTCTTC. It yields the protein CASSQDPGLAGYNEQFF.

CDR3 residues: CASSIQGSYEQYF. For the CDR3, the DNA is TGTGCCAGCAGCATCCAGGGCTCCTACGAGCAGTACTTC. The V gene is TRBV7-9, the J gene TRBJ2-7, with D possibly matching TRBD1 (5 bases). V gave up 5 bases and J gave up 0 bases, with 8 bases separating them. Germline V CDR1 and CDR2: SEHNR, FQNEAQ (reference sequence). The CDR3 has 13 residues.

This clonotype has more than one count but fewer than ten. The rearrangement uses TRBV6-2 or TRBV6-3 and TRBJ2-1; unclear D gene. This CDR3 is built from 13 residues. V lost 7 bases to trimming and J lost 4 bases, with 11 bases between them. Per germline, CDR1 MNHEY and CDR2 SVGEGT. The CDR3 here is CASTLRWYNEQFF. CDR3 coding DNA: TGTGCCAGCACCTTACGGTGGTACAATGAGCAGTTCTTC.

This clonotype has only a few counts. V usage is TRBV19 and J usage is TRBJ1-2, with a weak D call TRBD1 (5 bases). V gave up 7 bases and J gave up 0 bases, with 6 bases separating them. CDR1 and CDR2 (germline): LNHDA, SQIVND (reference sequence). The length of the CDR3 is 12 residues. The CDR3 sequence is CASMTANYGYTF. The CDR3 region has the DNA TGTGCCAGTATGACAGCTAACTATGGCTACACCTTC.

The J gene is TRBJ2-2, the V gene TRBV5-5, with 7 nucleotides matching TRBD2. Trimming removed 2 bases from V and 7 bases from J; junction bases left unmatched: 5. CDR3 length: 14 amino acids. The germline CDR1 and CDR2 sequences are SGHKS and YYEKEE (reference sequence). The CDR3 DNA sequence: TGTGCCAGCAGCTTCGGACTAGTGGGCGGGGAGCTGTTTTTT. It translates to CASSFGLVGGELFF.

This chain uses TRBV10-3 with TRBJ1-6; 8 bases match TRBD1. This CDR3 is built from 16 residues. V lost 0 bases and J lost 8; bases outside the gene matches: 6. The germline CDR1 and CDR2 sequences are ENHRY and SYGVKD. The CDR3: CAISESDRVRDSPLHF. CDR3 nucleotide sequence: TGTGCCATCAGTGAGTCGGACAGGGTGAGGGATTCACCCCTCCACTTT.

CDR3 nucleotide sequence: TGTGCCAGCAGCTTGGCTGGGTCAGCTTTCTTT. Residues: CASSLAGSAFF. The J gene is TRBJ1-1, the V gene TRBV7-9; D not certain. Trimming took off 3 bases at V and 10 bases at J, with 9 bases between the two ends. The CDR3 has 11 residues. Germline V gives CDR1 SEHNR, CDR2 FQNEAQ (reference sequence).

This clonotype was observed a few times. The chain recombines TRBV6-2 or TRBV6-3 with TRBJ2-2; D remains ambiguous. CDR3 length: 13 amino acids. With 7 bases removed from V and 6 bases from J, the gap between germline ends came to 12 bases. Germline CDR1 MNHEY, CDR2 SVGEGT. CDR3 region: CASTIWESGELFF. Here the CDR3 DNA reads TGTGCCAGCACCATATGGGAATCCGGGGAGCTGTTTTTT.

This clonotype was seen ten or more times. CDR3 nucleotide sequence: TGTGCCATCAGTGAAGGAACCTCCTACGAGCAGTACTTC. As protein: CAISEGTSYEQYF. The chain uses TRBV10-3 and TRBJ2-7; no clear D. The CDR3 totals 13 residues. Deletions cut 3 bases from V and 0 bases from J, with 6 bases between. CDR1 and CDR2 from the germline V gene are ENHRY and SYGVKD.

The chain carries TRBV5-1 and TRBJ2-5; no reliable D call. Germline V gene lookup returns CDR1 SGHRS and CDR2 YFSETQ. The CDR3 covers 13 residues. Trimming removed 0 bases at V and 2 bases at J, with 5 bases between. The CDR3 is CASSLGSQETQYF. In DNA form, the CDR3 reads TGCGCCAGCAGCTTGGGTTCTCAAGAGACCCAGTACTTC.

This clonotype was counted a few times. The chain has TRBV5-1 and TRBJ2-5; D uncertain. V was pared by 2 bases and J by 2 bases, with 13 bases between. From germline, CDR1 is SGHRS and CDR2 YFSETQ. CDR3 length: 15 amino acids. CDR3 nucleotide sequence: TGCGCCAGCAGCTTTCTACCCGGGCGTCAAGAGACCCAGTACTTC. It specifies CASSFLPGRQETQYF.

There are many counts of this clonotype. V and J are TRBV11-3 and TRBJ2-7; tentative D call: TRBD2 (6 bases). V shed 4 bases and J shed 3 bases, with 16 bases lying between them. There are 15 residues in the CDR3. The germline CDR1 and CDR2 sequences are SGHNT and YENEEA. CDR3: CASSSTGTSGYEQYF. The DNA of the CDR3 is TGTGCCAGCAGCTCGACTGGGACTTCAGGCTACGAGCAGTACTTC.

The chain links TRBV12-3 or TRBV12-4 to TRBJ2-7; the D is unclear. With 2 bases removed from V and 1 base from J, the gap between germline ends came to 9 bases. The CDR3 consists of 14 residues. The CDR3 sequence: CASSLRLISYEQYF. The CDR3 region has the DNA TGTGCCAGCAGTTTACGGCTAATTTCCTACGAGCAGTACTTC.